This entry lists 14 T cell receptor beta chains sequenced from one sample in a study of cytomegalovirus exposure and HLA in healthy donors. PCR involved 60 Vbeta and 13 Jbeta primers. Assay used: immunoSEQ multiplex PCR; TCRdb lists only in-frame clones, some missing. This sample has more than 80,000 clones, with 78% found just once. Sequencing was done on a sample of PBMCs. Receptors originate from a man between 18 and 35 years old in good health and CMV-seropositive.

The V gene is TRBV29-1, the J gene TRBJ2-5; the match to TRBD1 covers 12 bases. J lost 5 bases, V lost 3 bases, and 4 bases had no gene match. The CDR3 extends over 14 amino acids. CDR1 and CDR2 (germline): SQVTM, ANQGSEA. The DNA of the CDR3 is TGCAGCGTTGAGGGGACAGGGGGCTGGGAGACCCAGTACTTC. It yields the protein CSVEGTGGWETQYF.

This clone appeared once. The chain is built from TRBV7-8 and TRBJ1-3, with no clear D. Germline CDR1 SGHVS, CDR2 FQNEAQ. Trimming removed 2 bases at V and 0 bases at J, with 5 bases between. The length of the CDR3 is 14 residues. The CDR3 loop reads CASSLSLSGNTIYF. CDR3 nucleotides: TGTGCCAGCAGCTTATCCCTCTCTGGAAACACCATATATTTT.

The rearrangement uses TRBV27 and TRBJ1-2; possible D gene TRBD1, 5 bases. The CDR3 extends over 14 amino acids. V was cut by 2 bases and J by 4 bases, with 11 bases left in between. In germline, CDR1 is MNHEY, CDR2 SMNVEV (reference sequence). CDR3 in amino acids: CASSLRDSSYGYTF. CDR3 DNA sequence: TGTGCCAGCAGTTTACGGGACTCAAGCTATGGCTACACCTTC.

The rearrangement joins TRBV5-1 to TRBJ2-4; TRBD2 might be the D (5 bases). The CDR3 runs 14 residues. Germline V lookup: CDR1 SGHRS, CDR2 YFSETQ. With 4 bases removed from V and 4 bases from J, the gap between germline ends came to 12 bases. The CDR3: CASSPEGAKNIQYF. The DNA of the CDR3 is TGCGCCAGCAGCCCCGAGGGTGCAAAAAACATTCAGTACTTC.

This clone was detected only once. The chain recombines TRBV4-2 with TRBJ2-1; 10 bases align to TRBD1. V shed 4 bases and J 7 bases; nucleotides not matched to a gene: 7. CDR1 is LGHNA, CDR2 YNFKEQ, per germline. The CDR3 extends over 15 amino acids. The DNA of the CDR3 is TGTGCCAGCAGCCCACCCGGGACAGGGGTGAATGAGCAGTTCTTC. This translates into CASSPPGTGVNEQFF.

V gene TRBV5-4 combines with J gene TRBJ2-1; 11 bases match TRBD2. Unmatched junction bases numbered 2, after V lost 4 bases and J lost 5 bases. The CDR3 has 14 amino acids. Germline-derived CDR1 and CDR2 are SGHNT and YYREEE (reference sequence). CDR3 residues: CASSRTSGHNEQFF. For the CDR3, the DNA is TGTGCCAGCAGCCGGACTAGCGGGCACAATGAGCAGTTCTTC.

In DNA, the CDR3 is TGTGCCAGCAGCTCACAGGTGGCAAGGTCTGGCGAGCAGTACTTC. Its protein is CASSSQVARSGEQYF. V and J are TRBV7-8 and TRBJ2-7, with D perhaps TRBD1 (5 bases). Trimming shortened V by 4 bases and J by 6 bases, and 19 bases separated the two germline ends. CDR1 is SGHVS, CDR2 FQNEAQ, per germline. The CDR3 spans 15 residues.

The CDR3 region has the DNA TGCGCCAGCAGCGTCGGACTAGCGGGACCTAGCACAGATACGCAGTATTTT. Residues: CASSVGLAGPSTDTQYF. This rearrangement joins TRBV5-1 to TRBJ2-3; 12 bases are shared with TRBD2. V gave up 4 bases and J gave up 0 bases; unmatched junction bases: 6. The germline V gene has CDR1 SGHRS and CDR2 YFSETQ. This CDR3 comprises 17 residues.

This sequence joins TRBV5-4 and TRBJ2-7; D is possibly TRBD2 (6 bases). Trimming took off 1 base at V and 7 bases at J, with 12 bases between the two ends. Germline CDR1 reads SGHNT; CDR2 reads YYREEE (reference sequence). The CDR3 consists of 13 residues. The CDR3 DNA sequence: TGTGCCAGCAGCTTGCTGCGGGGTGAAGAGCAGTACTTC. Translation gives CASSLLRGEEQYF. Using reference TRBV5-4 and TRBJ2-7 for the parts outside the CDR3, the full variable domain is ETGVTQSPTHLIKTRGQQVTLRCSSQSGHNTVSWYQQALGQGPQFIFQYYREEENGRGNFPPRFSGLQFPNYSSELNVNALELDDSALYLCASSLLRGEEQYFGPGTRLTVT.

The gene calls are TRBV11-2 and TRBJ1-4; no clear D. The germline V and J ends were trimmed by 4 bases and 1 base, with 7 bases remaining between them. The CDR3 length is 14 residues. CDR1 and CDR2 from the germline V gene are SGHAT and FQNNGV. CDR3 in amino acids: CASSSSITNEKLFF. In nucleotides, the CDR3 is TGTGCCAGCAGCTCCTCTATAACTAATGAAAAACTGTTTTTT. The full variable domain, with the rest looked up from reference TRBV11-2 and TRBJ1-4, is EAGVAQSPRYKIIEKRQSVAFWCNPISGHATLYWYQQILGQGPKLLIQFQNNGVVDDSQLPKDRFSAERLKGVDSTLKIQPAKLEDSAVYLCASSSSITNEKLFFGSGTQLSVL.

The rearrangement uses TRBV4-2 and TRBJ2-6, with TRBD2 as a possible D gene (6 bases). Germline CDR1 and CDR2: LGHNA and YNFKEQ. The CDR3 contains 18 residues. Deletions cut 4 bases from V and 4 bases from J, with 20 bases between. CDR3 sequence reads: CASSRGLLEDLGANVLTF. DNA of the CDR3: TGTGCCAGCAGCCGCGGACTACTCGAAGACCTGGGGGCCAACGTCCTGACTTTC.

The chain recombines TRBV9 with TRBJ2-5, with 9 bases lining up with TRBD2. The junction had 4 bases not matched to a gene; V was cut back by 3 bases and J by 1 base. This CDR3 spans 15 amino acids. Germline V gene sequence: CDR1 SGDLS, CDR2 YYNGEE. The CDR3 nucleotides are TGTGCCAGCAGCGAATTTAGCGGGGGCCAAGAGACCCAGTACTTC. This encodes CASSEFSGGQETQYF.

The gene calls are TRBV5-1 and TRBJ2-1, with D unclear. Germline V gene sequence: CDR1 SGHRS, CDR2 YFSETQ. CDR3 length equals 15 residues. V shed 2 bases and J shed 0 bases, with 9 bases lying between them. CDR3: CASSFGESSYNEQFF. The CDR3 DNA is TGCGCCAGCAGCTTCGGAGAGAGCTCCTACAATGAGCAGTTCTTC.

This clone was observed once. Here the CDR3 DNA reads TGCAGCGTTGCCCACAGGATCATGAACACTGAAGCTTTCTTT. This codes for CSVAHRIMNTEAFF. The gene calls are TRBV29-1 and TRBJ1-1; D is possibly TRBD1 (5 bases). V was clipped by 4 bases and J by 0 bases, with 12 bases between them. This CDR3 is 14 amino acids long. CDR1 and CDR2 (germline): SQVTM, ANQGSEA.